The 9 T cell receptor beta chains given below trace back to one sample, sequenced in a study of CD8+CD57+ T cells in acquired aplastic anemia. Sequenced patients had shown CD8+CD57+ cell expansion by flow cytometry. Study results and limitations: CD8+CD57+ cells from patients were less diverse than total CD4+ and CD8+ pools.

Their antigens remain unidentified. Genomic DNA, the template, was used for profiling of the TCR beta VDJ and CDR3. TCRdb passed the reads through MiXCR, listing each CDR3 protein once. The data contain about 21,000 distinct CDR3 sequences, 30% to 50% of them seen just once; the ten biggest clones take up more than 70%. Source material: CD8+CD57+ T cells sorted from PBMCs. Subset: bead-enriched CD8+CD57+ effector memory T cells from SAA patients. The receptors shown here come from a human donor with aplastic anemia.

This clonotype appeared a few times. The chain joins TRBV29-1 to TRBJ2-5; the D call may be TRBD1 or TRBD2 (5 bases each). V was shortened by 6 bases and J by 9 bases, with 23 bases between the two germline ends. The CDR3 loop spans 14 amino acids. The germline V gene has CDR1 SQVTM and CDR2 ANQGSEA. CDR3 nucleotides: TGCAGCGTGGACCGGGACGGGACCTTGGTGTCCCAGTACTTC. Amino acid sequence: CSVDRDGTLVSQYF.

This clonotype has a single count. The DNA of the CDR3 is TGTGCCTGGAACGAGGGACTAGCTGGTCACGAGCAGTACTTC. This sequence encodes CAWNEGLAGHEQYF. The rearrangement uses TRBV30 and TRBJ2-7; 9 bases are shared with TRBD2. The V gene's germline CDR1 is GTSNPN and CDR2 SVGIG (reference sequence). V was clipped by 4 bases and J by 5 bases; unmatched bases: 9. The CDR3 sequence is 14 residues long.

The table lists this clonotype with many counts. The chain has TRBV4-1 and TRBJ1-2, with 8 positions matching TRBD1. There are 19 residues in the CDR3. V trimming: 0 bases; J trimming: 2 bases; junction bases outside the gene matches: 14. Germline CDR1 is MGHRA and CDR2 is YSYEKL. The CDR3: CASSQDPMTGAVANYGYTF. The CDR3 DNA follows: TGCGCCAGCAGCCAAGACCCCATGACAGGGGCAGTTGCAAACTATGGCTACACCTTC.

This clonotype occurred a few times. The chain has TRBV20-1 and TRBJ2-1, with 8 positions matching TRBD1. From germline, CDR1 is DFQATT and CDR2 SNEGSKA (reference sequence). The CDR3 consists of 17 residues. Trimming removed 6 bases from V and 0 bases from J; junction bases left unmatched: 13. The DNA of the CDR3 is TGCAGTGCCACACCAACGGACAGGGCCAGCTCCTACAATGAGCAGTTCTTC. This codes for CSATPTDRASSYNEQFF.

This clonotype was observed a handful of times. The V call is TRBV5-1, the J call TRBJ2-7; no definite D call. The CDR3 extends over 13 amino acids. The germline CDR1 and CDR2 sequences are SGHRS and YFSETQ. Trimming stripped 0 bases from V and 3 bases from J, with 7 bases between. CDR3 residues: CASSLDRNYEQYF. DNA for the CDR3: TGCGCCAGCAGCTTGGACAGAAACTACGAGCAGTACTTC.

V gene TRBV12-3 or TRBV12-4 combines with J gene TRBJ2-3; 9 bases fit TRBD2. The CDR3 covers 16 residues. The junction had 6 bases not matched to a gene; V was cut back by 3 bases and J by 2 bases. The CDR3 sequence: CASSFGGGGATDTQYF. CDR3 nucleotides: TGTGCCAGCAGTTTCGGTGGCGGGGGGGCCACAGATACGCAGTATTTT.

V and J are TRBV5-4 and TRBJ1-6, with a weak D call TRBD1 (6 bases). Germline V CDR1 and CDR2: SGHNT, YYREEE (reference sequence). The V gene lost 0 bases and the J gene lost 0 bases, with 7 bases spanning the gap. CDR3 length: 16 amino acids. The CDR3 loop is CASSLEDSSYNSPLHF. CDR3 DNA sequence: TGTGCCAGCAGCTTGGAGGACAGCTCCTATAATTCACCCCTCCACTTT.

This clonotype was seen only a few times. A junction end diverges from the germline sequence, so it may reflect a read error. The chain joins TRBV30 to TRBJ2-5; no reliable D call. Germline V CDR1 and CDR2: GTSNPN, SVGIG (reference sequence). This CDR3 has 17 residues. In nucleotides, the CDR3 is TGTGACTGGAGTTCAGACGTGTGCTCTTCCGATCTAGAGACCCAGTACTTC. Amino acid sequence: CDWSSDVCSSDLETQYF.

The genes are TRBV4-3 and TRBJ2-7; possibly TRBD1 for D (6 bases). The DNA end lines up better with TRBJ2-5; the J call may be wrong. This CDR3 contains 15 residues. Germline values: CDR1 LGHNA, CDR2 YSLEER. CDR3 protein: CASSQEARGQETQYF. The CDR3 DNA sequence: TGCGCCAGCAGCCAAGAAGCCAGGGGACAAGAGACCCAGTACTTC.